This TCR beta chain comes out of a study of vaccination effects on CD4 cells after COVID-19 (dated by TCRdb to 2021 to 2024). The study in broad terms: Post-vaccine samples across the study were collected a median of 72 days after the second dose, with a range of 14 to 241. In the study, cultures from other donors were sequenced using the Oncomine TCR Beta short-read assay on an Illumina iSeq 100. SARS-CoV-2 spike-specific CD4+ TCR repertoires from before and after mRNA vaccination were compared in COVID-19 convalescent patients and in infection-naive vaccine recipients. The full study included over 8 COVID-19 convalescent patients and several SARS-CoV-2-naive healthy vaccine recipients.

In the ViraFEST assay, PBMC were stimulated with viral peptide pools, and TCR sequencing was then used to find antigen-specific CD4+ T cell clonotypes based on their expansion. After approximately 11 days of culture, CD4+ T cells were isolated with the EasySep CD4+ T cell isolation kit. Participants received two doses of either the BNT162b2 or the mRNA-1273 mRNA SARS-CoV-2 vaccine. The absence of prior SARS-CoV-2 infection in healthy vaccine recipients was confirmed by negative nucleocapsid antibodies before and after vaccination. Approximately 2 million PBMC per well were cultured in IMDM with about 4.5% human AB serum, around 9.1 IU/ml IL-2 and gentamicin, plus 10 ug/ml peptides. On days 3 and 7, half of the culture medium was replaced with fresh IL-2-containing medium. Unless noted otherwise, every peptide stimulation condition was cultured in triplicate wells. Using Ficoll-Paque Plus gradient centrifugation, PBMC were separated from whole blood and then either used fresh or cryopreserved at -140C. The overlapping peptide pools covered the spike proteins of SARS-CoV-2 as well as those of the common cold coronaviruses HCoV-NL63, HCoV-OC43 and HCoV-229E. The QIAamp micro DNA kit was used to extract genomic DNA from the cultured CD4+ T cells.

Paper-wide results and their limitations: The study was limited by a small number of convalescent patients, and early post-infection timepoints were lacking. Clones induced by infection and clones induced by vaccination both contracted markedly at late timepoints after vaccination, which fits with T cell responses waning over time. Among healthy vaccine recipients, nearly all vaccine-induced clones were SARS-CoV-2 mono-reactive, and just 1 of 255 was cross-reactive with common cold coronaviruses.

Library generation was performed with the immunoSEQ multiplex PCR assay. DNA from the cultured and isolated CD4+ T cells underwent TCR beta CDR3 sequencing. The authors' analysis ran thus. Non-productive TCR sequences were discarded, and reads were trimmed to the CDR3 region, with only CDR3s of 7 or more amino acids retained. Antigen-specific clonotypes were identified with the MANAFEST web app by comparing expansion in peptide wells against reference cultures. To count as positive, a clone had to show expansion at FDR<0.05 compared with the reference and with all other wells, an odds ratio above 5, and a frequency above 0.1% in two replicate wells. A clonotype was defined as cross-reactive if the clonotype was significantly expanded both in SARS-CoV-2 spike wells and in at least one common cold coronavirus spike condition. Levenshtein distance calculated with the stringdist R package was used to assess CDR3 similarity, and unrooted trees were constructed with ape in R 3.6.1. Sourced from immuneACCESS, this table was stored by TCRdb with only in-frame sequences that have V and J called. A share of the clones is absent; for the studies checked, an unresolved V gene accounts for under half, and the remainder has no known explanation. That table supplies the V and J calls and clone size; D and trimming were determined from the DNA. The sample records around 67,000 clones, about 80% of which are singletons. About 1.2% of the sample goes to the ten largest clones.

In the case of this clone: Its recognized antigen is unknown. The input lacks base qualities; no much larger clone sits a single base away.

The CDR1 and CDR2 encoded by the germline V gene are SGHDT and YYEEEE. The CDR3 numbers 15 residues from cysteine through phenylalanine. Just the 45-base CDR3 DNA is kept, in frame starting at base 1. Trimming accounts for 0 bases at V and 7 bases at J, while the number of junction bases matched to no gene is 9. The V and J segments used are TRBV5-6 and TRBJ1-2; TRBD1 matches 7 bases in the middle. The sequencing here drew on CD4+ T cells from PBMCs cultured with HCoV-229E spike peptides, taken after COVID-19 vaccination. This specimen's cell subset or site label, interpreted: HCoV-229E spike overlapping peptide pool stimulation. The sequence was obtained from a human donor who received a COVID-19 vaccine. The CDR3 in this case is CASSLVGQGEGGYTF. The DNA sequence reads TGTGCCAGCAGCTTGGTCGGTCAGGGGGAAGGTGGCTACACCTTC.